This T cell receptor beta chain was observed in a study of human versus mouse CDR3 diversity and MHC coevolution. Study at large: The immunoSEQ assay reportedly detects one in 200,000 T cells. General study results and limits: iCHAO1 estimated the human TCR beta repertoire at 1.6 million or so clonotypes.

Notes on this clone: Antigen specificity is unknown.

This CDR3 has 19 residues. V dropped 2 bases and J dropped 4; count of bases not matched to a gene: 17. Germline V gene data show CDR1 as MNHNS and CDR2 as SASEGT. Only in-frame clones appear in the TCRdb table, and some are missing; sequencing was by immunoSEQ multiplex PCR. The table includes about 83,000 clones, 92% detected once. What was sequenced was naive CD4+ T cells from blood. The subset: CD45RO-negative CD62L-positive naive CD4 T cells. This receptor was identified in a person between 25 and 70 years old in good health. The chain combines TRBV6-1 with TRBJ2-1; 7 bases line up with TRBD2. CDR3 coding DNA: TGTGCCAGCAGTGAACCCCGGGGAGGGGCGGCCAAAATATACAATGAGCAGTTCTTC. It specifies CASSEPRGGAAKIYNEQFF.